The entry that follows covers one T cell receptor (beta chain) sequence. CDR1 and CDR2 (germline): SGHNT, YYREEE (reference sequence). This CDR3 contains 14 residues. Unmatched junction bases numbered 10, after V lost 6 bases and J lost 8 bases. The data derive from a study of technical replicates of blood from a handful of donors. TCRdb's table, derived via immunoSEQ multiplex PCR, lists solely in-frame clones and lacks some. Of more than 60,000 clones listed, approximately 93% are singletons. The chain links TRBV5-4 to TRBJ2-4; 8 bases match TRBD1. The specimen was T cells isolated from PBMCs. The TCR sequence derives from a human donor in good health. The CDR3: CASTSQQTGDIQYF. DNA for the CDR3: TGTGCCAGCACCTCCCAGCAGACAGGGGACATTCAGTACTTC.